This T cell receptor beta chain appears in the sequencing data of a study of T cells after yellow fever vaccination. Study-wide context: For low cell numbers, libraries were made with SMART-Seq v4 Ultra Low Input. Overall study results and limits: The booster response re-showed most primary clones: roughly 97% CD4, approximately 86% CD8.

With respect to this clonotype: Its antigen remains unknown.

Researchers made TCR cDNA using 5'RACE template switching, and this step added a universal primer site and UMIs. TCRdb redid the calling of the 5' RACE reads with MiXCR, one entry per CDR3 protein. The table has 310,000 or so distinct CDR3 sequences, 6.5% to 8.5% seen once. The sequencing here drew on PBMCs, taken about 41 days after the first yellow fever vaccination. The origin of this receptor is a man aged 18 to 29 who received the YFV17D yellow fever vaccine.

DNA of the CDR3: TGTGCCAGCAGTTACTCGACTGGGAGAAGACAATCCTACGAGCAGTACTTC. Protein sequence: CASSYSTGRRQSYEQYF. This chain links TRBV6-5 with TRBJ2-7; D possibly corresponds to TRBD2 (5 bases). CDR1 is MNHEY, CDR2 SVGAGI, per germline. Trimming stripped 0 bases from V and 1 base from J, with 16 bases between. The CDR3 totals 17 residues.